This T cell receptor beta chain was identified in a study of cytomegalovirus exposure and HLA in healthy donors. Notes on the study in general: Presence/absence analyses assumed roughly uniform sequencing depth across donors, which may not hold. The study found most TCR sequences rare, yet found some public TCRs in many donors. Segments of the TCR beta V type were, in most cases, productive about 87% or about 30% of the time in an earlier analysis.

To note about this clone: Its cognate antigen is unknown.

The primer mix had 60 Vbeta and 13 Jbeta primers. The method was immunoSEQ multiplex PCR; TCRdb's version includes in-frame clones alone and lacks a portion of them. The repertoire holds about 69,000 clones, with under 85% as singletons. The CDR3 has 13 residues. Germline V CDR1 and CDR2: GTSNPN, SVGIG (reference sequence). V dropped 2 bases and J dropped 5 bases, with 12 bases sitting between them. Sample: PBMCs. The gene calls are TRBV30 and TRBJ2-5; perhaps TRBD2 as D (6 bases). The sequence was collected from a woman aged 55-75 years in good health and CMV-seropositive. The CDR3 is CAWSRGIGETQYF. The CDR3 nucleotides read TGTGCCTGGAGTCGGGGGATCGGGGAGACCCAGTACTTC.